The next 19 T cell receptor beta chains were all read from a single sample in a study of neurological immune-mediated disorders. TCRdb passed the 5' RACE reads through MiXCR, listing each CDR3 protein once. The table shows around 40,000 distinct CDR3 sequences, with roughly 13% occurring only once. The specimen sequenced was PBMCs. These receptor sequences come from a female donor in good health.

This clonotype was found many times. A much larger clone is a single base away; this may be a read error. V gene TRBV5-1 combines with J gene TRBJ1-1; tentatively, D is TRBD1 (5 bases). Germline lookup yields CDR1 SGHRS and CDR2 YFSETQ. This CDR3 has 16 amino acids. V lost 4 bases to trimming and J lost 1 base, with 17 bases between them. The CDR3 is CASSQSGGRTNTEAFF. The CDR3 DNA reads as TGCGCCAGCAGCCAGAGTGGGGGGAGGACGAACACTGAAGCTTTCTTT.

The rearrangement uses TRBV28 and TRBJ1-6; 7 nucleotides agree with TRBD1. This CDR3 has 15 amino acids. From germline, CDR1 is MDHEN and CDR2 SYDVKM. Losses at the gene ends were 4 bases for V and 7 bases for J; bases not matched to a gene: 7. In nucleotides, the CDR3 is TGTGCCAGCAGTTCACAGGGGACGGGGAATTCACCCCTCCACTTT. This translates into CASSSQGTGNSPLHF.

This clonotype appeared many times. The CDR3 bases are TGCGCCAGCAGCTCCGGGACAGGGGCTCAAGAGACCCAGTACTTC. The encoded protein is CASSSGTGAQETQYF. V gene TRBV5-1 combines with J gene TRBJ2-5, with 10 bases matching TRBD1. After removal of 3 bases from V and 2 bases from J, the junction contained 4 bases not matched to a gene. Germline lookup yields CDR1 SGHRS and CDR2 YFSETQ. This CDR3 is 15 amino acids long.

Many counts were recorded for this clonotype. This chain connects TRBV9 to TRBJ1-1; D gene unclear. In germline, CDR1 is SGDLS, CDR2 YYNGEE. Trimming left V 4 bases short and J 1 base short, with 8 bases between. This CDR3 region has 13 residues. DNA for the CDR3: TGTGCCAGCAGCCGTGCGGGGAACACTGAAGCTTTCTTT. Protein product: CASSRAGNTEAFF.

The CDR3 DNA reads TGTGCCAGCAGCCCTCAGGGAAACACCATATATTTT. This codes for CASSPQGNTIYF. This rearrangement joins TRBV12-3 or TRBV12-4 to TRBJ1-3; D is uncertain. The CDR3 covers 12 residues. Trimming removed 6 bases from V and 4 bases from J, with 7 bases in between.

This clonotype was observed many times. The V call is TRBV5-1, the J call TRBJ1-1; D gene uncertain. Looked up from germline, CDR1 is SGHRS and CDR2 is YFSETQ. This CDR3 comprises 14 residues. V was trimmed by 3 bases and J by 1 base, leaving 10 bases between them. The CDR3 here is CASSSRATNTEAFF. In nucleotides, the CDR3 is TGCGCCAGCAGCTCCCGGGCCACGAACACTGAAGCTTTCTTT. The variable domain in full, completed from reference TRBV5-1 and TRBJ1-1, reads KAGVTQTPRYLIKTRGQQVTLSCSPISGHRSVSWYQQTPGQGLQFLFEYFSETQRNKGNFPGRFSGRQFSNSRSEMNVSTLELGDSALYLCASSSRATNTEAFFGQGTRLTVV.

This clonotype was detected many times. The genes are TRBV15 and TRBJ1-2; unclear D gene. Trimming removed 5 bases at V and 3 bases at J, with 10 bases between. The CDR3 loop spans 13 amino acids. In germline, CDR1 is LNHNV, CDR2 YYDKDF (reference sequence). The CDR3 loop is CATSLGFYYGYTF. As DNA, the CDR3 is TGTGCCACCAGCCTGGGATTCTACTATGGCTACACCTTC.

The table lists this clonotype with many counts. The genes are TRBV3-1 and TRBJ1-2, with D unresolved. Trimming took off 3 bases at V and 6 bases at J, with 14 bases between the two ends. The CDR3 extends over 14 amino acids. Germline V gives CDR1 LGHDT, CDR2 YNNKEL (reference sequence). The CDR3 sequence: CASSHIGDNNGYTF. The CDR3 coding sequence is TGTGCCAGCAGCCACATCGGGGATAATAATGGCTACACCTTC.

This clonotype qualifies as medium-sized. The chain couples TRBV12-3 or TRBV12-4 to TRBJ2-3; D ambiguous. The V end was cut by 1 base, the J end by 2 bases, with 4 bases between. This CDR3 spans 13 amino acids. The CDR3 sequence: CASSLDATDTQYF. For the CDR3, the DNA is TGTGCCAGCAGTTTAGATGCCACAGATACGCAGTATTTT.

This clonotype was detected many times. The V call is TRBV27, the J call TRBJ1-1, with D unclear. The length of the CDR3 is 15 residues. CDR1 MNHEY and CDR2 SMNVEV come from the germline V gene (reference sequence). V dropped 5 bases and J dropped 1 base, with 14 bases sitting between them. The CDR3 reads CASSASGRGNTEAFF. The CDR3 region has the DNA TGTGCCAGCAGTGCCTCTGGACGGGGGAACACTGAAGCTTTCTTT.

This clonotype was recorded many times. The chain carries TRBV5-1 and TRBJ1-2; D may be TRBD1 (6 bases). V dropped 2 bases and J dropped 4 bases, with 12 bases sitting between them. Germline lookup yields CDR1 SGHRS and CDR2 YFSETQ. The CDR3 sequence is 14 residues long. DNA of the CDR3: TGCGCCAGCAGCTTTGGGGGCCCCCTCTATGGCTACACCTTC. Protein: CASSFGGPLYGYTF.

This clonotype was seen repeatedly, ten times or more. This chain uses TRBV9 with TRBJ1-2; the D gene is possibly TRBD1 (5 bases). Germline CDR1 and CDR2: SGDLS and YYNGEE. The V gene lost 5 bases and the J gene lost 2 bases, with 16 bases spanning the gap. The CDR3 contains 15 residues. The CDR3 DNA reads as TGTGCCAGCAGGGCCGACAGCAACCTAAACTATGGCTACACCTTC. This gives the protein CASRADSNLNYGYTF.

Ten or more counts support this clonotype. V is TRBV3-1 and J is TRBJ2-7; TRBD1 might be the D (6 bases). The germline CDR1 and CDR2 sequences are LGHDT and YNNKEL (reference sequence). With 1 base removed from V and 6 bases from J, the gap between germline ends came to 16 bases. This CDR3 has 15 residues. CDR3 sequence reads: CASSQGIQGFGEQYF. CDR3 DNA: TGTGCCAGCAGCCAAGGGATACAGGGTTTCGGCGAGCAGTACTTC.

Many counts were recorded for this clonotype. This chain joins TRBV29-1 and TRBJ2-6; D perhaps matches TRBD1 (8 bases). Looked up from germline, CDR1 is SQVTM and CDR2 is ANQGSEA. Trimming removed 4 bases from V and 7 bases from J, with 23 bases in between. The CDR3 spans 17 residues. The CDR3 DNA is TGCAGCGTTGTGGGAGGGCAGGGGGCATATGGCGCCAACGTCCTGACTTTC. This gives the protein CSVVGGQGAYGANVLTF.

This clonotype was recorded at least ten times. The V and J genes are TRBV18 and TRBJ2-1, with a tentative D call TRBD2 (6 bases). Trimming removed 0 bases at V and 3 bases at J, with 12 bases between. Germline CDR1 KGHSH, CDR2 LQKENI. CDR3 length equals 16 residues. The CDR3 region has the DNA TGTGCCAGCTCACCACCTCCGGGAGTGTACTACAATGAGCAGTTCTTC. Translation: CASSPPPGVYYNEQFF.

In its sample, this clonotype was seen many times. The chain couples TRBV3-1 to TRBJ1-2; D gene uncertain. V shed 1 base and J shed 3 bases, with 6 bases lying between them. This CDR3 is 13 amino acids long. Looked up from germline, CDR1 is LGHDT and CDR2 is YNNKEL (reference sequence). The CDR3 region has the DNA TGTGCCAGCAGCCAAGTCTCCTACTATGGCTACACCTTC. It specifies CASSQVSYYGYTF.

This clonotype was found many times. This chain joins TRBV5-1 and TRBJ1-1, with D tentatively TRBD1 (6 bases). The germline CDR1 and CDR2 sequences are SGHRS and YFSETQ. Trimming pared 2 bases from V and 3 bases from J, leaving 8 bases between. This CDR3 spans 13 amino acids. The CDR3 is CASSFAGDTEAFF. CDR3 in DNA: TGCGCCAGCAGCTTTGCAGGGGACACTGAAGCTTTCTTT.

Sample share makes this clonotype medium-sized. The CDR3 DNA sequence: TGCGCCAGCAGCCGGTGGGCTACAGGGCAGAACACTGAAGCTTTCTTT. It encodes CASSRWATGQNTEAFF. The chain combines TRBV5-1 with TRBJ1-1; maybe TRBD1 (6 bases). CDR3 length equals 16 residues. The ends were cut back, 4 bases at V and 1 base at J, with 17 bases in the middle. From germline, CDR1 is SGHRS and CDR2 YFSETQ.

This clonotype occurred many times. This chain links TRBV15 with TRBJ1-2, with D possibly matching TRBD1 (6 bases). The V end lost 5 bases, the J end lost 4 bases, and 20 bases lay between the germline ends. The CDR3 spans 16 residues. Germline V gene sequence: CDR1 LNHNV, CDR2 YYDKDF (reference sequence). In DNA form, the CDR3 reads TGTGCCACCAGCCGAAGGACAGAAACGTTTCTCTATGGCTACACCTTC. This codes for CATSRRTETFLYGYTF. Drawing the rest from reference TRBV15 and TRBJ1-2, the complete variable domain is DAMVIQNPRYQVTQFGKPVTLSCSQTLNHNVMYWYQQKSSQAPKLLFHYYDKDFNNEADTPDNFQSRRPNTSFCFLDIRSPGLGDTAMYLCATSRRTETFLYGYTFGSGTRLTVV.